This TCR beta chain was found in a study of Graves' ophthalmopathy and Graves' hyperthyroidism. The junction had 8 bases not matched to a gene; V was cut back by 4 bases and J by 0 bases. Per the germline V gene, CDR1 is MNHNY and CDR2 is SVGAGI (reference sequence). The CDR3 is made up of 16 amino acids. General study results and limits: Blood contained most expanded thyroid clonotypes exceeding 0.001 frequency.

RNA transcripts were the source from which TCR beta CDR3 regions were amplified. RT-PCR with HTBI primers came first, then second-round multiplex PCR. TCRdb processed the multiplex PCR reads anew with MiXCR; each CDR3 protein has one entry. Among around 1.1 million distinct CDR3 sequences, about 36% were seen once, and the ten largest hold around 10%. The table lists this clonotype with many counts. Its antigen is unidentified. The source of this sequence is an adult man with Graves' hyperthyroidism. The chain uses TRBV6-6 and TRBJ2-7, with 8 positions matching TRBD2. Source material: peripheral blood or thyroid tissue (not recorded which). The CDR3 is CASSSSVAGNSYEQYF. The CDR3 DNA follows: TGTGCCAGCAGTTCCTCGGTAGCGGGGAACTCCTACGAGCAGTACTTC.